This T cell receptor (beta chain) was identified during a study of blood T cell repertoires in COVID-19. At the level of the study: PBMCs, B-cell-depleted T cells, or T cells provided the cDNA or gDNA that made up the material.

Patients at the Seattle site were enrolled during active infection and followed longitudinally. Sequencing used immunoSEQ multiplex PCR; TCRdb keeps in-frame clones, though not all of them. Among under 250,000 clones listed, 82% were seen once. The CDR3 is 14 amino acids. V trimming: 5 bases; J trimming: 3 bases; junction bases outside the gene matches: 4. Germline CDR1 reads SGHAT; CDR2 reads FQNNGV. The clonotype originates from a woman between 65 and 79 years old with COVID-19, enrolled during active disease. J is TRBJ1-1 and V is TRBV11-2; 9 nucleotides agree with TRBD1. Sample: peripheral blood. This CDR3 is CASSRDREYTEAFF. Here the CDR3 DNA reads TGTGCCAGCAGCCGGGACAGGGAGTACACTGAAGCTTTCTTT. The whole variable domain, filled in from reference TRBV11-2 and TRBJ1-1, reads EAGVAQSPRYKIIEKRQSVAFWCNPISGHATLYWYQQILGQGPKLLIQFQNNGVVDDSQLPKDRFSAERLKGVDSTLKIQPAKLEDSAVYLCASSRDREYTEAFFGQGTRLTVV.